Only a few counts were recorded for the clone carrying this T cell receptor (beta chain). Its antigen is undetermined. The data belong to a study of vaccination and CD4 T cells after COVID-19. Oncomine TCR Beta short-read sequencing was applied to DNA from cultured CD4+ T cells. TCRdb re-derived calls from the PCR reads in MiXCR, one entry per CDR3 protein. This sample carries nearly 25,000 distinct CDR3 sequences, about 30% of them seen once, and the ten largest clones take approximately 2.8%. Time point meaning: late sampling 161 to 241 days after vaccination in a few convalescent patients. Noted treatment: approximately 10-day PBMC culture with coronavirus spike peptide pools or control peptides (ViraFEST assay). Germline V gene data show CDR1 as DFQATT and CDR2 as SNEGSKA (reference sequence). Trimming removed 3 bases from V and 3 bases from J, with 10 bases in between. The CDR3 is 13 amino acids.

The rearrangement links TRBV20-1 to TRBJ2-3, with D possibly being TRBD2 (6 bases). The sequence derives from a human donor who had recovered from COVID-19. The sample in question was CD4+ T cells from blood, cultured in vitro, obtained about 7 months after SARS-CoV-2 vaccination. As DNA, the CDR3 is TGCAGTGCTAGCGGTAGCGGAACAGATACGCAGTATTTT. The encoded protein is CSASGSGTDTQYF.